The T cell receptor beta chain under discussion was sequenced for a study of blood T cell repertoires in COVID-19. Overall study context: The samples span acute and convalescent COVID-19 from the United States, Italy and Spain.

Authors' methods: Amplification of reference gene primers provided the estimated nucleated cell counts. Generated by immunoSEQ multiplex PCR, the TCRdb table keeps only in-frame clones and is missing some. V and J calls plus clone size are reproduced from that table; the DNA served to infer D and trimming. The sample holds hundreds of thousands of clones, 80% to 90% seen once. The CDR3 runs to 14 residues. V shed 4 bases, J shed 3 bases, and the junction held 3 bases outside the gene matches. CDR1 is SGHDT and CDR2 is YYEEEE in the germline V gene. The sequenced sample consisted of peripheral blood. The chain links TRBV5-6 to TRBJ1-4; 7 bases agree with TRBD1. The TCR originated in a woman in her thirties or forties who had recovered from COVID-19. The CDR3 region is CASSRDSANEKLFF. CDR3 in DNA: TGTGCCAGCAGCCGGGACAGTGCTAATGAAAAACTGTTTTTT.